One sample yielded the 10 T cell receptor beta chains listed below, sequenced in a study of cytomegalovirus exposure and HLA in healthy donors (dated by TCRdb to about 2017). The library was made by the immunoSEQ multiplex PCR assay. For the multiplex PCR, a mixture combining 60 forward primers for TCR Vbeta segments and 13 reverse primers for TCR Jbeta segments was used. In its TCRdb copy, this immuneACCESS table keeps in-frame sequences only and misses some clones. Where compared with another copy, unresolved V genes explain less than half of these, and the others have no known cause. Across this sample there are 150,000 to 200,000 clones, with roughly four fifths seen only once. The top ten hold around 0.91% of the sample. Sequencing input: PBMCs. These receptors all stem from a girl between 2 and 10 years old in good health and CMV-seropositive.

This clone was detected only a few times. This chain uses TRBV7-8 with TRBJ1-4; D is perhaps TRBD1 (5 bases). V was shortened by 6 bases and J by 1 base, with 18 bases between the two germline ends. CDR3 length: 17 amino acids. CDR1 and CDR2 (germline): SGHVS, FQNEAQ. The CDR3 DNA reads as TGTGCCAGCAGGAGCGGAGGGGCGGCTGGAACTAATGAAAAACTGTTTTTT. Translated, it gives CASRSGGAAGTNEKLFF.

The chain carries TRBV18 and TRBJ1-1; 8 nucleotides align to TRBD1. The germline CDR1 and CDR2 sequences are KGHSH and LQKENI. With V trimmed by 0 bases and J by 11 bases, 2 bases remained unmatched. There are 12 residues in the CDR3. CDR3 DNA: TGTGCCAGCTCACCACCGGACAGGGTGGCTTTCTTT. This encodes CASSPPDRVAFF.

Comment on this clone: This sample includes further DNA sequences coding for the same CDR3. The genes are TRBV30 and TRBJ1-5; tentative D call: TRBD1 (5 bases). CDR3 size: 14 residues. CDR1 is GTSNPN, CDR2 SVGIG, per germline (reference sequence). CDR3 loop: CAWGVGGSNQPQHF. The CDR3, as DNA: TGTGCTTGGGGCGTGGGGGGTAGCAATCAGCCCCAGCATTTT. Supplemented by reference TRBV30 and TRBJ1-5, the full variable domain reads SQTIHQWPATLVQPVGSPLSLECTVEGTSNPNLYWYRQAAGRGLQLLFYSVGIGQISSEVPQNLSASRPQDRQFILSSKKLLLSDSGFYLCAWGVGGSNQPQHFGDGTRLSIL.

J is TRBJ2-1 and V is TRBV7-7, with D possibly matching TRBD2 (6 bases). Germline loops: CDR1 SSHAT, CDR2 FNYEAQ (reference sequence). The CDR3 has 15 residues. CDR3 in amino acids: CASSPSASSYNEQFF. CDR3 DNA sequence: TGTGCTAGCTCTCCTAGCGCGTCCTCCTACAATGAGCAGTTCTTC.

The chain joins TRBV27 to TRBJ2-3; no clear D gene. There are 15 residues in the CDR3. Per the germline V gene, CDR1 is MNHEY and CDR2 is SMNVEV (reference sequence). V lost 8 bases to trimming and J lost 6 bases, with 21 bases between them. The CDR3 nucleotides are TGTGCCAGCTCGCCCTCCCTATCCCCCACGGATACGCAGTATTTT. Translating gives CASSPSLSPTDTQYF.

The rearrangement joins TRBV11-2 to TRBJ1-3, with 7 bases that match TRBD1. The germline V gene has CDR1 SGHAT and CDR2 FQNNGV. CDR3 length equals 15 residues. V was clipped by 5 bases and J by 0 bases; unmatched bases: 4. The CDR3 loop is CASSRGQSSGNTIYF. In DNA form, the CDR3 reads TGTGCCAGCAGCCGGGGACAGAGCTCTGGAAACACCATATATTTT.

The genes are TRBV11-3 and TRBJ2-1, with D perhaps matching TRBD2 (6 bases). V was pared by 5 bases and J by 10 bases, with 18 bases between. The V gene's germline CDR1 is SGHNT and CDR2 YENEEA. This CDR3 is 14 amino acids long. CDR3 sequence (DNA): TGTGCCAGCAGCCCAAAAGGCTGGAGGGCCGAGCAGTTCTTC. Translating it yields CASSPKGWRAEQFF.

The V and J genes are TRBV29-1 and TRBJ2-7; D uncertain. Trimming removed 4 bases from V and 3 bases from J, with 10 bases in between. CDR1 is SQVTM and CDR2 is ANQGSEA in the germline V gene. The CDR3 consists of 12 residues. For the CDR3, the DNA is TGCAGCGTTGTTCTGGCCAACTACGAGCAGTACTTC. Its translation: CSVVLANYEQYF.

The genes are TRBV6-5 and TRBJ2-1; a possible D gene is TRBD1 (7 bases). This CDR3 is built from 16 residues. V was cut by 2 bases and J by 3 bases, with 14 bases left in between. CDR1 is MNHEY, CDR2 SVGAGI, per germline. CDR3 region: CASSYGGQGDYNEQFF. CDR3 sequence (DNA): TGTGCCAGCAGTTACGGGGGGCAGGGGGACTACAATGAGCAGTTCTTC.

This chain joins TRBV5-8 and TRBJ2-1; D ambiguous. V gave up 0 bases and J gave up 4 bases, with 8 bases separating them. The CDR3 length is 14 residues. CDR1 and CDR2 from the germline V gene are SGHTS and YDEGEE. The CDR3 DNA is TGTGCCAGCAGCTTGGTTCCAGGATACAATGAGCAGTTCTTC. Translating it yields CASSLVPGYNEQFF. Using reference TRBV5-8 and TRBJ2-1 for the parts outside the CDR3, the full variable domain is EAGVTQSPTHLIKTRGQQATLRCSPISGHTSVYWYQQALGLGLQFLLWYDEGEERNRGNFPPRFSGRQFPNYSSELNVNALELEDSALYLCASSLVPGYNEQFFGPGTRLTVL.